These 31 T cell receptor beta chains share one sample of origin, sequenced in a study of blood T cells in healthy people across ages. Using a J-beta primer mix together with a sample-barcoded 5' primer, a second PCR was run for about 6 to 12 cycles. TCRdb ran MiXCR on the 5' RACE reads and lists one entry per CDR3 protein. The table shows around 1.5 million distinct CDR3 sequences, with approximately 59% occurring only once. Sequenced sample: blood. These receptor sequences come from a man between 18 and 35 years old in good health.

This clonotype was found a few times. The V call is TRBV27, the J call TRBJ2-7; the D call may be TRBD1 or TRBD2 (5 bases each). The CDR3 is 14 amino acids. Between the trimmed V and J ends, which lost 7 bases and 6 bases, there was a span of 19 bases. The germline V gene has CDR1 MNHEY and CDR2 SMNVEV (reference sequence). CDR3 loop: CASTARDGAFEQYF. CDR3 bases: TGTGCCAGCACCGCCCGGGACGGGGCCTTCGAGCAGTACTTC.

V usage is TRBV20-1 and J usage is TRBJ1-5; D is uncertain. Trimming cost V 0 bases and J 0 bases, with 15 bases left between them. The CDR3 is 17 residues long. Germline assignment: CDR1 DFQATT and CDR2 SNEGSKA (reference sequence). The CDR3 DNA follows: TGCAGTGCTAGAGACGACTTGGCGCAGTATAGCAATCAGCCCCAGCATTTT. Protein product: CSARDDLAQYSNQPQHF.

The J gene is TRBJ1-2, the V gene TRBV6-5, with D tentatively TRBD1 (5 bases). The CDR3 covers 12 residues. Trimming stripped 8 bases from V and 5 bases from J, with 12 bases between. Germline loops: CDR1 MNHEY, CDR2 SVGAGI. The CDR3 region has the DNA TGTGCCAGCGGCGACCAGGGATATGGCTACACCTTC. Its translation: CASGDQGYGYTF.

This clonotype was recorded a few times. The CDR3 loop reads CASSQDSGTTAFAQYF. The CDR3 DNA follows: TGTGCCAGCAGCCAAGATAGCGGGACAACTGCTTTCGCGCAGTACTTC. This rearrangement joins TRBV14 to TRBJ2-4; TRBD2 matches at 8 bases. Germline values: CDR1 SGHDN, CDR2 FVKESK. Trimming cost V 0 bases and J 13 bases; bases outside gene matches: 14. This CDR3 comprises 16 residues.

This clonotype was seen only a few times. V is TRBV20-1 and J is TRBJ2-3; 8 bases map to TRBD1. This CDR3 contains 13 residues. The trim removed 6 bases at V and 2 bases at J, leaving 4 bases unmatched. Looked up from germline, CDR1 is DFQATT and CDR2 is SNEGSKA (reference sequence). The CDR3 coding sequence is TGCAGTGCCGGACAGGGAGACACAGATACGCAGTATTTT. It yields the protein CSAGQGDTDTQYF.

This chain connects TRBV29-1 to TRBJ2-5; D might be TRBD2 (7 bases). Germline V lookup: CDR1 SQVTM, CDR2 ANQGSEA. The CDR3 is made up of 12 amino acids. The germline V and J ends were trimmed by 5 bases and 5 bases, with 12 bases remaining between them. The DNA for the CDR3 is TGCAGCGTTACCAAGGGGGGGGAGACCCAGTACTTC. This codes for CSVTKGGETQYF. The full variable domain, completed using reference TRBV29-1 and TRBJ2-5, is SAVISQKPSRDICQRGTSLTIQCQVDSQVTMMFWYRQQPGQSLTLIATANQGSEATYESGFVIDKFPISRPNLTFSTLTVSNMSPEDSSIYLCSVTKGGETQYFGPGTRLLVL.

The table lists this clonotype with a few counts. The chain carries TRBV12-3 or TRBV12-4 and TRBJ2-5, with D possibly being TRBD1 (5 bases). Trimming cost V 3 bases and J 3 bases, with 11 bases left between them. The CDR3 runs 14 residues. CDR3 region: CASSFWQGEETQYF. In DNA form, the CDR3 reads TGTGCCAGCAGTTTTTGGCAGGGCGAAGAGACCCAGTACTTC.

A note on this clonotype: The junction shows a germline mismatch at one end, possibly a read error. The genes are TRBV7-7 and TRBJ2-1; D uncertain. Per germline, CDR1 SSHAT and CDR2 FNYEAQ (reference sequence). The CDR3 runs to 13 residues. CDR3 in amino acids: CASSPWTLETQFF. Here the CDR3 DNA reads TGTGCTAGCAGCCCCTGGACCTTGGAGACCCAGTTCTTC.

The chain has TRBV18 and TRBJ1-4; D is perhaps TRBD1 (6 bases). Per the germline V gene, CDR1 is KGHSH and CDR2 is LQKENI. The V gene lost 2 bases and the J gene lost 13 bases, with 8 bases spanning the gap. The CDR3 is made up of 11 amino acids. The CDR3 DNA sequence: TGTGCCAGCTCACCAGGGGGCGGACTGTTTTTT. Translation gives CASSPGGGLFF.

This chain joins TRBV7-9 and TRBJ2-5; TRBD1 agrees at 7 bases. The CDR3 has 15 residues. The V and J ends lost 5 bases and 5 bases, in that order; junction bases with no gene match: 11. Looked up from germline, CDR1 is SEHNR and CDR2 is FQNEAQ (reference sequence). The CDR3 DNA reads TGTGCCAGCAGCCCCTTAGACAGGGTCGGGGAGACCCAGTACTTC. This gives the protein CASSPLDRVGETQYF.

Only a few counts were recorded for this clonotype. The genes are TRBV30 and TRBJ1-2; 9 nucleotides agree with TRBD1. There are 13 residues in the CDR3. The junction had 7 bases not matched to a gene; V was cut back by 7 bases and J by 4 bases. Germline-derived CDR1 and CDR2 are GTSNPN and SVGIG (reference sequence). CDR3 loop: CASKGQGPYGYTF. CDR3 DNA: TGTGCCTCCAAGGGACAGGGTCCCTATGGCTACACCTTC.

This chain uses TRBV2 with TRBJ1-1; the D is unclear. The germline CDR1 and CDR2 sequences are SNHLY and FYNNEI. The CDR3 length is 12 residues. V shed 7 bases and J shed 1 base, with 7 bases lying between them. DNA of the CDR3: TGTGCCAGCAAGCGGCCGAACACTGAAGCTTTCTTT. This sequence encodes CASKRPNTEAFF. The complete variable domain, with remaining parts taken from reference TRBV2 and TRBJ1-1, reads EPEVTQTPSHQVTQMGQEVILRCVPISNHLYFYWYRQILGQKVEFLVSFYNNEISEKSEIFDDQFSVERPDGSNFTLKIRSTKLEDSAMYFCASKRPNTEAFFGQGTRLTVV.

The V gene is TRBV5-4, the J gene TRBJ2-3; the D call may be TRBD1 or TRBD2 (6 bases each). V lost 4 bases and J 5 bases, leaving 20 bases between the germline ends. CDR1 is SGHNT, CDR2 YYREEE, per germline (reference sequence). This CDR3 contains 16 residues. The CDR3 loop reads CASSPNWGAVGDTQYF. The DNA of the CDR3 is TGTGCCAGCAGCCCGAATTGGGGGGCCGTGGGAGATACGCAGTATTTT.

The rearrangement uses TRBV20-1 and TRBJ2-1; D remains unclear. V was trimmed by 4 bases and J by 6 bases, leaving 13 bases between them. Germline CDR1 and CDR2: DFQATT and SNEGSKA (reference sequence). This CDR3 region has 13 residues. The CDR3 reads CSAMPADFNEQFF. The CDR3 coding sequence is TGCAGTGCTATGCCAGCTGATTTCAATGAGCAGTTCTTC.

V gene TRBV7-9 combines with J gene TRBJ1-2, with D possibly being TRBD1 (5 bases). V was cut by 9 bases and J by 3 bases, with 11 bases left in between. In germline, CDR1 is SEHNR, CDR2 FQNEAQ (reference sequence). This CDR3 contains 12 residues. In nucleotides, the CDR3 is TGTGCCAGTCACCAGGGTGACTATGGCTACACCTTC. Its protein is CASHQGDYGYTF.

The chain carries TRBV12-3 or TRBV12-4 and TRBJ1-2, with 7 bases fitting TRBD1. Germline trimming cut 3 bases from V and 4 bases from J; bases unmatched to any gene: 5. The length of the CDR3 is 14 residues. Here the CDR3 reads CASSFEGAVYGYTF. DNA of the CDR3: TGTGCCAGCAGTTTTGAGGGGGCAGTCTATGGCTACACCTTC.

This clonotype was recorded a few times. The V and J genes are TRBV7-9 and TRBJ2-5; 7 bases line up with TRBD2. J was trimmed by 5 bases and V by 3 bases; bases with no gene match: 9. Per the germline V gene, CDR1 is SEHNR and CDR2 is FQNEAQ (reference sequence). The CDR3 consists of 15 residues. CDR3 coding DNA: TGTGCCAGCAGCTTCGGAGCGGGGAGCAGTGAGACCCAGTACTTC. This translates into CASSFGAGSSETQYF.

This CDR3 is CAISESRLAGAYEQYF. The CDR3 DNA sequence: TGTGCCATCAGTGAGTCGCGGCTAGCGGGAGCCTACGAGCAGTACTTC. The chain employs TRBV10-3 and TRBJ2-7; 10 bases agree with TRBD2. This CDR3 spans 16 amino acids. V was pared by 0 bases and J by 2 bases, with 4 bases of the junction left unmatched. CDR1 and CDR2 (germline): ENHRY, SYGVKD.

The CDR3 loop reads CASSFQGLEETQYF. CDR3 nucleotide sequence: TGTGCCAGCAGCTTTCAAGGGTTAGAAGAGACCCAGTACTTC. The chain combines TRBV7-2 with TRBJ2-5, with D hard to call. Germline CDR1 reads SGHTA; CDR2 reads FQGNSA. V was shortened by 3 bases and J by 3 bases, with 11 bases between the two germline ends. The CDR3 length is 14 residues.

This clonotype was counted between two and nine times. The chain joins TRBV4-1 to TRBJ1-2; D not resolved. CDR1 and CDR2 from the germline V gene are MGHRA and YSYEKL. The germline V and J ends were trimmed by 2 bases and 6 bases, with 13 bases remaining between them. CDR3 length equals 14 residues. The CDR3 DNA reads TGCGCCAGCAGCCAAATCCTGAGGGCCGATGGCTACACCTTC. This codes for CASSQILRADGYTF.

The rearrangement uses TRBV12-3 or TRBV12-4 and TRBJ2-7, with 10 bases matching TRBD2. The DNA end lines up better with TRBJ2-5; the J call may be wrong. This CDR3 has 15 residues. The chain's CDR3 is CASSIRAGGLETQYF. The CDR3 DNA is TGTGCCAGCAGTATACGAGCGGGGGGGCTGGAGACCCAGTACTTC.

The chain combines TRBV6-2 or TRBV6-3 with TRBJ1-2, with D possibly being TRBD1 (5 bases). The CDR3 spans 14 residues. CDR1 and CDR2 (germline): MNHEY, SVGEGT. Trimming took 2 bases from V and 3 from J, leaving 10 bases between them. The chain's CDR3 is CASSYPLGHYGYTF. The CDR3 DNA is TGTGCCAGCAGTTACCCCTTGGGGCACTATGGCTACACCTTC.

Notes on this clonotype: This could be a read error, since a much larger clone is one nucleotide away. J is TRBJ2-5 and V is TRBV9; tentative D call: TRBD2 (6 bases). V lost 3 bases and J 5 bases, leaving 20 bases between the germline ends. Germline V lookup: CDR1 SGDLS, CDR2 YYNGEE. The CDR3 totals 16 residues. CDR3: CASSGGRQGGGETQYF. CDR3 DNA sequence: TGTGCCAGCAGCGGAGGCCGTCAGGGAGGCGGGGAGACCCAGTACTTC.

The chain couples TRBV6-1 to TRBJ1-2; a weak D match, TRBD1 (5 bases). Deletions cut 3 bases from V and 4 bases from J, with 15 bases between. The CDR3 extends over 15 amino acids. Germline assignment: CDR1 MNHNS and CDR2 SASEGT. The CDR3 DNA sequence: TGTGCCAGCAGTGACTCGGGACTGATATTCTATGGCTACACCTTC. Residues: CASSDSGLIFYGYTF.

The rearrangement joins TRBV28 to TRBJ1-5, with 9 bases aligning to TRBD1. This CDR3 is built from 16 residues. Looked up from germline, CDR1 is MDHEN and CDR2 is SYDVKM. The V and J ends lost 2 bases and 5 bases, in that order; junction bases with no gene match: 7. The CDR3 coding sequence is TGTGCCAGCAGTTTACTCATGACAGGGGGGGATCAGCCCCAGCATTTT. It encodes CASSLLMTGGDQPQHF.

The rearrangement joins TRBV27 to TRBJ1-5; D is possibly TRBD1 (6 bases). This CDR3 is built from 18 residues. The germline V gene encodes CDR1 MNHEY and CDR2 SMNVEV (reference sequence). V lost 1 base, J lost 4 bases, and 20 bases lay in between. CDR3 coding DNA: TGTGCCAGCAGTTTATTGGCAGGGGTGGGCGAGTGGAATCAGCCCCAGCATTTT. It encodes CASSLLAGVGEWNQPQHF.

The chain combines TRBV4-1 with TRBJ1-6; 9 positions match TRBD1. Germline V gene lookup returns CDR1 MGHRA and CDR2 YSYEKL. This CDR3 is 16 amino acids long. J was trimmed by 8 bases and V by 4 bases; bases with no gene match: 9. The CDR3 region is CASSLPPGQGYSPLHF. Written as DNA, the CDR3 is TGCGCCAGCAGCCTTCCCCCGGGACAGGGATATTCACCCCTCCACTTT.

CDR3 sequence reads: CSATDNSGNTIYF. CDR3 coding DNA: TGCAGTGCTACGGACAACTCTGGAAACACCATATATTTT. The chain is built from TRBV20-1 and TRBJ1-3; D might be TRBD1 (5 bases). V shed 4 bases and J shed 0 bases, with 7 bases lying between them. From germline, CDR1 is DFQATT and CDR2 SNEGSKA (reference sequence). This CDR3 has 13 residues.

This clonotype was observed a few times. The J gene is TRBJ1-4, the V gene TRBV12-3 or TRBV12-4; TRBD1 matches at 10 bases. The junction had 3 bases not matched to a gene; V was cut back by 4 bases and J by 7 bases. CDR3 length: 14 amino acids. The CDR3 loop reads CASSWDRGGEKLFF. CDR3 bases: TGTGCCAGCAGTTGGGACAGGGGCGGTGAAAAACTGTTTTTT.

V and J are TRBV6-5 and TRBJ1-2; D unclear. The CDR3 length is 13 residues. Germline CDR1 reads MNHEY; CDR2 reads SVGAGI. V was cut by 6 bases and J by 6 bases, with 14 bases left in between. CDR3: CASSPRIHHGYTF. Written as DNA, the CDR3 is TGTGCCAGCAGCCCCCGTATCCACCATGGCTACACCTTC.

This chain joins TRBV4-1 and TRBJ2-7; 10 nucleotides agree with TRBD1. This CDR3 region has 16 residues. The germline V gene encodes CDR1 MGHRA and CDR2 YSYEKL. Trimming at V came to 3 bases and at J to 2 bases, leaving 7 bases not matched to a gene. For the CDR3, the DNA is TGCGCCAGCAGCCATCCGGACAGGGGGGACCCCTACGAGCAGTACTTC. Its translation: CASSHPDRGDPYEQYF.